The rows below give T cell receptor beta chains drawn from one sample of a study of circulating and synovial CD4+ cells in juvenile arthritis. Some clones are missing from TCRdb's copy, which holds only in-frame ones; the method was immunoSEQ multiplex PCR. Of 30,000 to 40,000 clones in the sample, around 95% were seen once. Sequences were obtained from CD4+ T cells from blood. These receptor sequences come from a human donor with juvenile idiopathic arthritis. Both conserved end residues are part of each CDR3. Fields, in order: J gene, D gene, clone size, V gene, CDR3 protein, CDR3 DNA. D genes are given only for firm matches. Size is omitted from some rows. Given values are once, few, many or a class for expanded clones.

J gene: TRBJ1-2; D gene: TRBD1; clone size: -; V gene: TRBV28; CDR3 protein: CASSLRAGGNYGYTF; CDR3 DNA: TGTGCCAGCAGTTTACGGGCAGGGGGTAACTATGGCTACACCTTC
J gene: TRBJ2-6; D gene: -; clone size: -; V gene: TRBV5-4; CDR3 protein: CASREGPGANVLTF; CDR3 DNA: TGTGCCAGCCGTGAGGGCCCCGGGGCCAACGTCCTGACTTTC
J gene: TRBJ1-4; D gene: -; clone size: -; V gene: TRBV7-9; CDR3 protein: CASSFPRGDGNEKLFF; CDR3 DNA: TGTGCCAGCAGCTTCCCCCGGGGGGATGGCAATGAAAAACTGTTTTTT
J gene: TRBJ1-1; D gene: -; clone size: -; V gene: TRBV2; CDR3 protein: CASSQNRNTEAFF; CDR3 DNA: TGTGCCAGCAGTCAGAACAGGAACACTGAAGCTTTCTTT
J gene: TRBJ1-1; D gene: TRBD1; clone size: -; V gene: TRBV2; CDR3 protein: CASSPRGQGVLGTEAFF; CDR3 DNA: TGTGCCAGCAGTCCCCGGGGACAGGGTGTTTTGGGCACTGAAGCTTTCTTT
J gene: TRBJ1-5; D gene: TRBD1; clone size: -; V gene: TRBV2; CDR3 protein: CASSYRDRLGNQPQHF; CDR3 DNA: TGTGCCAGCTCATACAGGGACAGGCTGGGCAATCAGCCCCAGCATTTT
J gene: TRBJ2-7; D gene: -; clone size: -; V gene: TRBV28; CDR3 protein: CASSPGGRRYDYEQYF; CDR3 DNA: TGTGCCAGCAGTCCCGGGGGACGACGGTATGACTACGAGCAGTACTTC
J gene: TRBJ2-3; D gene: -; clone size: -; V gene: TRBV7-9; CDR3 protein: CASKITSTDTQYF; CDR3 DNA: TGTGCCAGCAAGATAACTAGCACAGATACGCAGTATTTT
J gene: TRBJ1-1; D gene: TRBD1; clone size: -; V gene: TRBV4-1; CDR3 protein: CASSQDGRGATEAFF; CDR3 DNA: TGCGCCAGCAGCCAAGATGGCAGGGGGGCCACTGAAGCTTTCTTT
J gene: TRBJ1-6; D gene: -; clone size: -; V gene: TRBV5-5; CDR3 protein: CASSQPGRNSPLHF; CDR3 DNA: TGTGCCAGCAGCCAGCCAGGGCGTAATTCACCCCTCCACTTT
J gene: TRBJ1-4; D gene: TRBD1; clone size: -; V gene: TRBV7-9; CDR3 protein: CASSLGQGANEKLFF; CDR3 DNA: TGTGCCAGCAGCTTAGGGCAGGGGGCTAATGAAAAACTGTTTTTT
J gene: TRBJ2-7; D gene: TRBD2; clone size: -; V gene: TRBV29-1; CDR3 protein: CSVKVGTSLSYEQYF; CDR3 DNA: TGCAGCGTCAAAGTTGGGACTAGCCTCTCCTACGAGCAGTACTTC
J gene: TRBJ2-2; D gene: TRBD1; clone size: -; V gene: TRBV30; CDR3 protein: CAWAQGTGELFF; CDR3 DNA: TGTGCCTGGGCACAGGGGACCGGGGAGCTGTTTTTT
J gene: TRBJ1-2; D gene: TRBD1; clone size: -; V gene: TRBV28; CDR3 protein: CASTLRDRVSGYTF; CDR3 DNA: TGTGCCAGCACCCTACGGGACAGGGTTTCCGGCTACACCTTC
J gene: TRBJ2-4; D gene: TRBD2; clone size: -; V gene: TRBV5-4; CDR3 protein: CASSLGGVAGKNIQYF; CDR3 DNA: TGTGCCAGCAGCTTGGGCGGGGTAGCGGGCAAAAACATTCAGTACTTC
J gene: TRBJ2-1; D gene: TRBD2; clone size: -; V gene: TRBV7-2; CDR3 protein: CASSLLAGDYNEQFF; CDR3 DNA: TGTGCCAGCAGCTTGCTAGCGGGGGACTACAATGAGCAGTTCTTC
J gene: TRBJ2-1; D gene: TRBD1; clone size: -; V gene: TRBV9; CDR3 protein: CASSVGQGVGEQFF; CDR3 DNA: TGTGCCAGCAGCGTAGGACAGGGTGTCGGTGAGCAGTTCTTC
J gene: TRBJ1-2; D gene: -; clone size: -; V gene: TRBV2; CDR3 protein: CASSEPWHYGYTF; CDR3 DNA: TGTGCCAGCAGTGAGCCCTGGCACTATGGCTACACCTTC
J gene: TRBJ1-1; D gene: -; clone size: -; V gene: TRBV19; CDR3 protein: CASRLGTRNTEAFF; CDR3 DNA: TGTGCCAGTAGACTCGGGACAAGGAACACTGAAGCTTTCTTT
J gene: TRBJ1-1; D gene: TRBD1; clone size: once; V gene: TRBV18; CDR3 protein: CASSRTGRNTEAFF; CDR3 DNA: TGTGCCAGCTCACGGACAGGGAGAAACACTGAAGCTTTCTTT
J gene: TRBJ1-1; D gene: -; clone size: -; V gene: TRBV5-1; CDR3 protein: CASSFDSFRRTEAFF; CDR3 DNA: TGCGCCAGCAGCTTCGACTCTTTTAGGAGGACTGAAGCTTTCTTT
J gene: TRBJ2-7; D gene: -; clone size: -; V gene: TRBV6-6; CDR3 protein: CASSRTAAAYEQYF; CDR3 DNA: TGTGCCAGCAGTCGTACCGCCGCAGCGTACGAGCAGTACTTC
J gene: TRBJ2-7; D gene: -; clone size: -; V gene: TRBV28; CDR3 protein: CASSTPGSSTYEQYF; CDR3 DNA: TGTGCCAGCAGTACCCCCGGGAGTTCCACCTACGAGCAGTACTTC
J gene: TRBJ2-7; D gene: -; clone size: -; V gene: TRBV6-5; CDR3 protein: CASSYRDRGSYEQYF; CDR3 DNA: TGTGCCAGCAGTTACAGGGACCGGGGGTCCTACGAGCAGTACTTC
J gene: TRBJ1-2; D gene: TRBD1; clone size: -; V gene: TRBV7-2; CDR3 protein: CASSPGTGGYGYTF; CDR3 DNA: TGTGCCAGCAGCCCCGGGACAGGGGGGTATGGCTACACCTTC
J gene: TRBJ2-1; D gene: TRBD1; clone size: -; V gene: TRBV9; CDR3 protein: CASSPGQGTYNEQFF; CDR3 DNA: TGTGCCAGCAGCCCGGGACAGGGAACCTACAATGAGCAGTTCTTC
J gene: TRBJ2-1; D gene: TRBD2; clone size: -; V gene: TRBV7-2; CDR3 protein: CATRLAGGYNEQFF; CDR3 DNA: TGTGCCACCCGACTAGCGGGGGGCTACAATGAGCAGTTCTTC
J gene: TRBJ1-5; D gene: -; clone size: once; V gene: TRBV7-2; CDR3 protein: CASSLGGQPQHF; CDR3 DNA: TGTGCCAGCAGCTTAGGGGGCCAGCCCCAGCATTTT
J gene: TRBJ2-1; D gene: -; clone size: -; V gene: TRBV5-1; CDR3 protein: CASSLGHYPSSYNEQFF; CDR3 DNA: TGCGCCAGCAGCTTGGGCCATTACCCCAGCTCCTACAATGAGCAGTTCTTC
J gene: TRBJ2-1; D gene: TRBD2; clone size: -; V gene: TRBV2; CDR3 protein: CASSLAASYNEQFF; CDR3 DNA: TGTGCCAGCTCACTAGCGGCCTCCTACAATGAGCAGTTCTTC
J gene: TRBJ1-1; D gene: -; clone size: -; V gene: TRBV6-5; CDR3 protein: CASWRGGEAFF; CDR3 DNA: TGTGCCAGCTGGAGAGGGGGTGAAGCTTTCTTT